This TCR beta chain emerged from a study of molecular identifiers for immune sequencing clone quantification. A single record per CDR3 protein comes from TCRdb applying MiXCR to the PCR reads. Here the sample spans about 640,000 distinct CDR3 sequences, about 20% being singletons. For naive CD8 T cells, sorting used the CD8+CD4-CCR7+CD45RA+ phenotype. Regarding this clonotype: Its antigen is as yet unknown.

The CDR3 contains 14 residues. The V gene's germline CDR1 is MNHEY and CDR2 SMNVEV (reference sequence). Trimming left V 5 bases short and J 8 bases short, with 13 bases between. The study, taken as a whole, reports: Clones with over 20 RNA copies captured over 97% of effector molecules but under 1% of naive ones.

Material: naive CD8+ T cells from blood, with Jurkat cell RNA spiked in. Noted subset: FACS-sorted CD8+CD4-CCR7+CD45RA+ naive T cells. The rearrangement links TRBV27 to TRBJ1-6; D gene ambiguous. The TCR was taken from a human donor in good health. Some libraries in this study had Jurkat cell RNA spiked in. The CDR3 DNA sequence: TGTGCCAGCAGTCCCCTGGGCCCAGATTCACCCCTCCACTTT. Amino acids: CASSPLGPDSPLHF.